The present entry profiles one TCR beta chain with its context. Its antigen is unknown. Ahead of sequencing, the ViraFEST assay grew antigen-specific CD4+ T cells using viral peptide pools. Subsequent to a culture period of 10 to 11 days, CD4+ T cells were isolated. Sometime from March through December 2020, the person acquired a SARS-CoV-2 infection that PCR confirmed. About 2 million PBMC were placed in each well, which was supplemented with about 10 IU/ml IL-2 and roughly 10 ug/ml peptides. Researchers swapped half the medium for IL-2 medium on both days 3 and 7. The CDR3 consists of 17 residues. The germline CDR1 and CDR2 sequences are MGHRA and YSYEKL. V was trimmed by 4 bases and J by 2 bases, leaving 19 bases between them. Produced via immunoSEQ multiplex PCR; TCRdb's table is partial and in-frame only. The sample lists about 34,000 clones; approximately 73% were seen once. These data are taken from a study of vaccination effects on CD4 cells after COVID-19. About the research overall: Both of the two convalescent patients gave a sample, one 16 days and one a week before vaccination. Study findings and constraints: Vaccine- and infection-induced clones showed marked clonal contraction late following vaccination.

V gene TRBV4-1 combines with J gene TRBJ2-3, with D possibly being TRBD1 or TRBD2 (6 bases each). The source of this sequence is a human donor who had a prior SARS-CoV-2 infection. This specimen was CD4+ T cells from PBMCs cultured with a peptide pool, taken before COVID-19 vaccination. The CDR3 loop is CASSRRGVGGNTDTQYF. Here the CDR3 DNA reads TGCGCCAGCAGCCGGAGGGGGGTTGGCGGGAACACAGATACGCAGTATTTT.